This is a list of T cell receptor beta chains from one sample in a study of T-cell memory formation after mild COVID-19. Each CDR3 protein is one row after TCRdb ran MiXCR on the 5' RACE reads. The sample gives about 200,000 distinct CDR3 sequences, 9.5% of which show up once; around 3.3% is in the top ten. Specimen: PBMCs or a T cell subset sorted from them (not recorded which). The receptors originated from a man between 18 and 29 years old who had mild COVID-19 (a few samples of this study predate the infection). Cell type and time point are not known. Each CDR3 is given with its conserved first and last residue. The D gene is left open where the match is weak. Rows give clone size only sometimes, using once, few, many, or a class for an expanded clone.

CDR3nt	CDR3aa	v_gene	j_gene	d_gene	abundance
TGCAGTGCTAGAGATCCGGGACAGGGGAACACTGAAGCTTTCTTT	CSARDPGQGNTEAFF	TRBV20-1	TRBJ1-1	TRBD1	few
TGTGCCAGCAGTTTGCGGGGAAGCTATGGCTACACCTTC	CASSLRGSYGYTF	TRBV12-3/TRBV12-4	TRBJ1-2	-	many
TGTGCCAGTAGTATCTGGGTGCTGATGGGATCTGATCAGCCCCAGCATTTT	CASSIWVLMGSDQPQHF	TRBV19	TRBJ1-5	-	-
TGTGCCAGCAGCCAAGATCCAGCCGCATTCCAGGTGGACGAAAAACTGTTTTTT	CASSQDPAAFQVDEKLFF	TRBV4-2	TRBJ1-4	-	many
TGTGCCAGCAGCTTTTCAGGAGTGTCCTACAATGAGCAGTTCTTC	CASSFSGVSYNEQFF	TRBV7-8	TRBJ2-1	-	few
TGTGCCACTAAGGGGGGGAGCACAGATACGCAGTATTTT	CATKGGSTDTQYF	TRBV10-3	TRBJ2-3	-	-
TGTGCCAGCAGCTCGACTAGCGGGGGGTTTAGAGAGCAGTACTTC	CASSSTSGGFREQYF	TRBV7-2	TRBJ2-7	TRBD2	few
TGTGCCAGTAGGATAGTGAACACCGGGGAGCTGTTTTTT	CASRIVNTGELFF	TRBV19	TRBJ2-2	-	many
TGTGCCAGCAGCTACAACAATCAGCCCCAGCATTTT	CASSYNNQPQHF	TRBV7-2	TRBJ1-5	-	many
TGTGCCAGCTCACTCGACAGGTTGAACACTGAAGCTTTCTTT	CASSLDRLNTEAFF	TRBV18	TRBJ1-1	-	-
TGCAGTGCATTAGCGGCAGGCGAGCACCAGTTCTTC	CSALAAGEHQFF	TRBV20-1	TRBJ2-1	-	-
TGTGCCAGCAGCCACGGGGCAGGAGGCTACGAGCAGTACTTC	CASSHGAGGYEQYF	TRBV6-5	TRBJ2-7	-	-
TGTGCCAGCAGTTTAGGGCGGATCCTAACCTATGGCTACACCTTC	CASSLGRILTYGYTF	TRBV12-3/TRBV12-4	TRBJ1-2	-	-
TGCGCCAGCAGCAAATCTCCCCGAACTAGCGGGGGCACAGATACGCAGTATTTT	CASSKSPRTSGGTDTQYF	TRBV4-1	TRBJ2-3	TRBD2	many
TGTGCCAGCAGCTTCCGGGACCCCAGTTTGAGCCTCCACTTT	CASSFRDPSLSLHF	TRBV7-9	TRBJ1-6	-	-
TGTGCCGGAGTAGGGTACACTGAAGCTTTCTTT	CAGVGYTEAFF	TRBV19	TRBJ1-1	-	-
TGTGCCAGCAGCTTAAGGGTCAGCCAAGAGACCCAGTACTTC	CASSLRVSQETQYF	TRBV7-2	TRBJ2-5	-	few
TGCAGTACCCAGCGGGCCAGGGCAGGGCTTGAAAAACTGTTTTTT	CSTQRARAGLEKLFF	TRBV20-1	TRBJ1-4	-	few
TGTGCCAGCAGTTTTGCTGGACTAAGTGAGGAGTTCTTC	CASSFAGLSEEFF	TRBV12-3/TRBV12-4	TRBJ2-1	-	-
TGTGCCAGCACCCGCGGGGGCGCCCAAGAGACCCAGTACTTC	CASTRGGAQETQYF	TRBV6-5	TRBJ2-5	-	-
TGCGCCAGCAGCTTGGGCAGGGGGACATCCCAGGACATTCAGTACTTC	CASSLGRGTSQDIQYF	TRBV5-1	TRBJ2-4	TRBD1	-
TGTGCCAGCAGCATAAATCCACTGGCGAAAGCTAGCACAGATACGCAGTATTTT	CASSINPLAKASTDTQYF	TRBV6-5	TRBJ2-3	-	few
TGTGCCAGCTCACTAAGACAGGGCTGGCCCGAAGCTTTCTTT	CASSLRQGWPEAFF	TRBV18	TRBJ1-1	TRBD1	-
TGTGCCAGCAGGTTGGGAATCGACTGGAACTATGGCTACACCTTC	CASRLGIDWNYGYTF	TRBV12-3/TRBV12-4	TRBJ1-2	-	-
TGTGCCAGCAGCGACGACTCCATCCAGTACTTC	CASSDDSIQYF	TRBV7-9	TRBJ2-5	-	few
TGCAGCGGTCGATACAGCCACGCACAGGACGAGCAGTACTTC	CSGRYSHAQDEQYF	TRBV29-1	TRBJ2-7	-	few
TGTGCCAGCAGCTTGGGCCTGACTAGCGGGGCAAGAGAGACCCAGTACTTC	CASSLGLTSGARETQYF	TRBV7-2	TRBJ2-5	TRBD2	few
TGTGCCAGCATATGGGGTTGGAACACCGGGGAGCTGTTTTTT	CASIWGWNTGELFF	TRBV7-2	TRBJ2-2	-	many
TGTGCCAGCAGCTTACTTCCTGCGTGGAATGGCTACACCTTC	CASSLLPAWNGYTF	TRBV7-9	TRBJ1-2	-	-
TGTGCCAGCAGTGACGGCGGGGGGACCACAGATACGCAGTATTTT	CASSDGGGTTDTQYF	TRBV2	TRBJ2-3	TRBD2	-